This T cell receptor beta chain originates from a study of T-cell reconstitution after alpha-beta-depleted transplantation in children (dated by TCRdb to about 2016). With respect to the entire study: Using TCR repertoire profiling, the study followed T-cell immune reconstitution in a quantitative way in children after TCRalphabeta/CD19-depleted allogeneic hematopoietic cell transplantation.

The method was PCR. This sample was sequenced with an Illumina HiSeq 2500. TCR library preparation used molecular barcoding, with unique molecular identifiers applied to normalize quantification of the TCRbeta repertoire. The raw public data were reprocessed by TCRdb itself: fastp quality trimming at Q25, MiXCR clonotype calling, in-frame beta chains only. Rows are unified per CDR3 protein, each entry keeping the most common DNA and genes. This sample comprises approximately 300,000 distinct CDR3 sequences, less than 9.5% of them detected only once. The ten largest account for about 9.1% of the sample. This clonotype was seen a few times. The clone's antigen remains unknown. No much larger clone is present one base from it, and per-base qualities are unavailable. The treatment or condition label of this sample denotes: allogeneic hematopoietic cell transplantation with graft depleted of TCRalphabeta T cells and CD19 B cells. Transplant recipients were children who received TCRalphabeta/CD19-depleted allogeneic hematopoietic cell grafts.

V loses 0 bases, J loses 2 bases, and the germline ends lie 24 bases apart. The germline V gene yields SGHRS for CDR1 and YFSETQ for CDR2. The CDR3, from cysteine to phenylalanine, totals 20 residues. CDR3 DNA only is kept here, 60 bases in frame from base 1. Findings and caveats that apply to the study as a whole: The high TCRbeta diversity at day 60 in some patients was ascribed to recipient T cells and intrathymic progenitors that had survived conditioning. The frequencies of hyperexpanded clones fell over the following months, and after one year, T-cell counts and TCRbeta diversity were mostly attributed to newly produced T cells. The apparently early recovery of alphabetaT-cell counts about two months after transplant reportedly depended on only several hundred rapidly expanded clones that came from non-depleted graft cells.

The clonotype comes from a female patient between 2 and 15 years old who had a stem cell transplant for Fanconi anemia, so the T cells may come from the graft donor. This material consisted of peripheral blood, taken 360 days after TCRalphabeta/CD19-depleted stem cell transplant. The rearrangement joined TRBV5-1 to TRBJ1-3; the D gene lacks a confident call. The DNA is TGCGCCAGCAGCTTGGATTCCCCCCCGTGGACTTCGGAACCTGGAAACACCATATATTTT. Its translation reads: CASSLDSPPWTSEPGNTIYF.